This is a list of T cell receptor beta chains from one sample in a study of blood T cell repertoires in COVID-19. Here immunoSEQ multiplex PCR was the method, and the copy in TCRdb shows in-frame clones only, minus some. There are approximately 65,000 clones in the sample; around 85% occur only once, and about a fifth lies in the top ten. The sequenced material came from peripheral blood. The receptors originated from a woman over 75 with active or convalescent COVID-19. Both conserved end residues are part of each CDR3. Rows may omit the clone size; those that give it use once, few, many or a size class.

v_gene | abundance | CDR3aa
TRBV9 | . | CASSQGPNYGYTF
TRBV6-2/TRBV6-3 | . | CASSYEQNRVVAFF
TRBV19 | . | CASSRATGSGTDTQYF
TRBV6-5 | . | CASSRDRYEQYF
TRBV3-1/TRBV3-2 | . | CASSQVLGGVGTFGNTIYF
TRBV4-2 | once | CASSSGGNQPQHF
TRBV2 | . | CASKVDRDSYEQYF
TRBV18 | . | CASSPAREPYGYTF
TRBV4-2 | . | CASSQDVLAGSTGELFF
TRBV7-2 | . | CASSSTGQGSYEQYF
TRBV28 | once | CASSSPGRAPYEQYF
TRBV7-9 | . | CASSPDRKPEVVGYTF
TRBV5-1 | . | CASSLDRVNTEAFF
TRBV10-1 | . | CASSDPSGGSKETQYF
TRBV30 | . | CAWSVGTNYNSPLHF
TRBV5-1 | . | CASSVQGVTEAFF
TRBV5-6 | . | CASSARSYTEAFF
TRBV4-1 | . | CASSQTGMGNQPQHF
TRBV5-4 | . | CASRRGVSSYNEQFF
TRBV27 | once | CASSTVGPGLAYNEQFF
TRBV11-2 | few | CASSLLRDRGHGYTF
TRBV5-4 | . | CASSLRGPYTQYF
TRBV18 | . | CASSPGDRSTYNEQFF
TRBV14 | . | CASRRQGRSYNEQFF
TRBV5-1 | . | CASRGQQSPLHF
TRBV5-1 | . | CASSLLGGTQYF
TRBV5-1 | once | CASSSGLGRTDTQYF
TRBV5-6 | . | CASSFGQGEGQPQHF